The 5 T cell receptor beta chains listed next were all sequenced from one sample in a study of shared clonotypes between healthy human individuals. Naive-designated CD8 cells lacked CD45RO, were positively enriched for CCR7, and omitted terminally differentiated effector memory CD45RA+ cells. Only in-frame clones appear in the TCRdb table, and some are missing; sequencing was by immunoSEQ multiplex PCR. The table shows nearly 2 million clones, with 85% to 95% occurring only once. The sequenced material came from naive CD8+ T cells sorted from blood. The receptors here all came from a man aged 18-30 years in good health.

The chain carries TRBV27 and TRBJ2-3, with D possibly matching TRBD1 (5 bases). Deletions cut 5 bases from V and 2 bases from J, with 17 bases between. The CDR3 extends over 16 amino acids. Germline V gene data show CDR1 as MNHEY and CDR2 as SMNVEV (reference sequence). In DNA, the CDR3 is TGTGCCAGCAGTCCCTTGCTGGTACAGGTCACAGATACGCAGTATTTT. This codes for CASSPLLVQVTDTQYF.

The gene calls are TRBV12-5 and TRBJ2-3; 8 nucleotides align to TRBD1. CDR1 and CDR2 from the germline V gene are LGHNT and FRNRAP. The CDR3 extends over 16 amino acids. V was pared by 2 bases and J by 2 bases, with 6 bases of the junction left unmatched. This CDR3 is CASGLTGGFSTDTQYF. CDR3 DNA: TGTGCTAGTGGTTTGACAGGGGGGTTTTCCACAGATACGCAGTATTTT.

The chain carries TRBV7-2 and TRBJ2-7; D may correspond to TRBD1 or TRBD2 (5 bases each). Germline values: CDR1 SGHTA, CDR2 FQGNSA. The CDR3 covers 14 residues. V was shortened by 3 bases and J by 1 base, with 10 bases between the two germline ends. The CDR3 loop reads CASSFTGPSYEQYF. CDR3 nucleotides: TGTGCCAGCAGCTTTACGGGGCCGTCCTACGAGCAGTACTTC.

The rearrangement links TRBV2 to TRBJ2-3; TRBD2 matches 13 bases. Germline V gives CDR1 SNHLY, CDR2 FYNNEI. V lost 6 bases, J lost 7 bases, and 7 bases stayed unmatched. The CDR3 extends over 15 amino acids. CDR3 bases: TGTGCCAGCAGGGTACTAGCGGGAGGGCCCAATACGCAGTATTTT. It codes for CASRVLAGGPNTQYF.

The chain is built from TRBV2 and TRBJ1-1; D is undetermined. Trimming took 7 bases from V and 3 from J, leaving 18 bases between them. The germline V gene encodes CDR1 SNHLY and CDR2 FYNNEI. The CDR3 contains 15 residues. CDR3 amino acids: CASTGETGGDTEAFF. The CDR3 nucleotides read TGTGCCAGCACCGGGGAAACGGGCGGTGACACTGAAGCTTTCTTT.